A selection of T cell receptor beta chains follows, all from one sample in a study of blood T cell repertoires in COVID-19. Clones were read by immunoSEQ multiplex PCR, and TCRdb kept only the in-frame ones, dropping some. The repertoire holds about 88,000 clones, with approximately 87% as singletons. Sequencing was carried out using peripheral blood. These receptors were obtained from a human donor in a cohort sampled during active COVID-19. The CDR3 runs from the conserved cysteine through the conserved F or W. Fields, in order: clone size, D gene, J gene, V gene, CDR3 DNA, CDR3 protein. The D gene is left open where the match is weak. Where a row states a size, it is once, few, many or the class of an expanded clone; other rows omit it.

NA	NA	TRBJ2-1	TRBV19	TGTGCCAGTAGTATTGCAGGAAGCTACAATGAGCAGTTCTTC	CASSIAGSYNEQFF
NA	TRBD1	TRBJ1-5	TRBV19	TGTGCCAGTAGCCCCTACCGGACAGGGAGCAATCAGCCCCAGCATTTT	CASSPYRTGSNQPQHF
NA	NA	TRBJ1-2	TRBV10-3	TGTGCCATCAGCGACGGGACAAGGAGTAACTATGGCTACACCTTC	CAISDGTRSNYGYTF
NA	TRBD2	TRBJ2-3	TRBV5-1	TGCGCCAGCAGCTTGGGGGTCGGGACTAGCGGCACAGATACGCAGTATTTT	CASSLGVGTSGTDTQYF
NA	TRBD1	TRBJ2-2	TRBV5-8	TGTGCCAGCAGGCGTGGGACAGGGGCCGGGGAGCTGTTTTTT	CASRRGTGAGELFF
NA	TRBD1	TRBJ2-7	TRBV7-2	TGTGCCAGCACGTTGACAGGGGGCGAGCAGTACTTC	CASTLTGGEQYF
NA	TRBD2	TRBJ2-5	TRBV5-1	TGCGCCAGCAGCCTGGGACTAGCGGGAGGAGAGACCCAGTACTTC	CASSLGLAGGETQYF
NA	NA	TRBJ1-5	TRBV7-8	TGTGCCAGCAGCTTCGGGGTTAATCAGCCCCAGCATTTT	CASSFGVNQPQHF
NA	NA	TRBJ2-2	TRBV7-2	TGTGCCAGCAGCTTAGCAACTAGAAAGAACACCGGGGAGCTGTTTTTT	CASSLATRKNTGELFF
NA	NA	TRBJ2-1	TRBV4-2	TGTGCCAGCAGCCGTAACAATCTGGCGGGTGAGCAGTTCTTC	CASSRNNLAGEQFF
NA	NA	TRBJ1-3	TRBV7-3	TGTGCCAGCAGCCAACGACCTCCAGGGACTGGAAACACCATATATTTT	CASSQRPPGTGNTIYF
NA	NA	TRBJ1-6	TRBV4-2	TGTGCCAGCAGCCTAATCTCGGCCGGGGGAAATAATTCACCCCTCCACTTT	CASSLISAGGNNSPLHF
NA	NA	TRBJ2-1	TRBV6-5	TGTGCCAGCAGTTACCCTAGCAACGGACTGAACAATGAGCAGTTCTTC	CASSYPSNGLNNEQFF
few	NA	TRBJ1-5	TRBV24-1	TGTGCCACCAGTGATTTGCGGGGTTACCAGCATTTT	CATSDLRGYQHF
NA	NA	TRBJ2-5	TRBV12-3/TRBV12-4	TGTGCCAGCAGTTTACTAGCTACGGAGACCCAGTACTTC	CASSLLATETQYF
NA	TRBD1	TRBJ1-2	TRBV6-1	TGTGCCAGCAGTGAAGACAGGGGGAGGTATGGCTACACCTTC	CASSEDRGRYGYTF
NA	NA	TRBJ1-5	TRBV19	TGTGCCAGTAGTATTACGGTGATCAGCAATCAGCCCCAGCATTTT	CASSITVISNQPQHF
NA	NA	TRBJ1-2	TRBV2	TGTGCCAGCAGTGAATACGGGAACGGTGGCTACACCTTC	CASSEYGNGGYTF
NA	NA	TRBJ2-7	TRBV6-5	TGTGCCAGCAGTTACTCCAGGGCCTACGAGCAGTACTTC	CASSYSRAYEQYF
NA	TRBD1	TRBJ1-1	TRBV28	TGTGCCAGCAGCACAGGGGGTATTAGGGTCGCTTTCTTT	CASSTGGIRVAFF
NA	NA	TRBJ1-4	TRBV9	TGTGCCAGCAGCGTACAACCGGGACAAACTAATGAAAAACTGTTTTTT	CASSVQPGQTNEKLFF
NA	TRBD1	TRBJ2-1	TRBV24-1	TGTGCCACCGGGACAGCTAATGAGCAGTTCTTC	CATGTANEQFF
few	NA	TRBJ2-1	TRBV7-8	TGTGCCAGCAGCTTTGGGGCCAGGGGTTCCTACAATGAGCAGTTCTTC	CASSFGARGSYNEQFF
NA	TRBD2	TRBJ2-5	TRBV5-1	TGCGCCAGCAGCTCAATGACTAGCGGGAGCGTGGAGACCCAGTACTTC	CASSSMTSGSVETQYF
NA	NA	TRBJ1-5	TRBV28	TGTGCCACCGTCAGTCAGGGAAAGCCCCAGCATTTT	CATVSQGKPQHF
NA	TRBD2	TRBJ2-5	TRBV6-6	TGTGCCAGCAGTTTGGGACTAGCGCAAGAGACCCAGTACTTC	CASSLGLAQETQYF
NA	NA	TRBJ2-2	TRBV2	TGTGCCAGCAGTGTACAGGTGAACACCGGGGAGCTGTTTTTT	CASSVQVNTGELFF
NA	NA	TRBJ1-2	TRBV28	TGTGCCAGCAGTCCGGCGGGGGGGGCAGGCTATGGCTACACCTTC	CASSPAGGAGYGYTF
NA	TRBD1	TRBJ1-2	TRBV5-1	TGCGCCAGCAGCTCGGGGACAGGAACTAACTATGGCTACACCTTC	CASSSGTGTNYGYTF
NA	TRBD1	TRBJ1-2	TRBV6-4	TGTGCCAGCAGCCACCGACAGGGGGGAGACTATGGCTACACCTTC	CASSHRQGGDYGYTF
NA	TRBD2	TRBJ2-1	TRBV11-2	TGTGCCAGCAGCTTAGATCGACGTTCAGGACTAGCGTTCAATGAGCAGTTCTTC	CASSLDRRSGLAFNEQFF
NA	TRBD1	TRBJ2-7	TRBV5-6	TGTGCCAGCAGCGTGGATGGGACAGGGTTTTACGAGCAGTACTTC	CASSVDGTGFYEQYF
NA	NA	TRBJ2-7	TRBV9	TGTGCCAGCAGCGTAGTTGGTAGCGGTGCCTACGAGCAGTACTTC	CASSVVGSGAYEQYF
NA	TRBD2	TRBJ2-4	TRBV5-6	TGTGCCAGCAGCCGCGGACTAGCGGGAGTTTCCCAAAACATTCAGTACTTC	CASSRGLAGVSQNIQYF
NA	NA	TRBJ2-1	TRBV10-1	TGCGCCAGCAGTGTTGGGCATTACAATGAGCAGTTCTTC	CASSVGHYNEQFF
NA	NA	TRBJ1-5	TRBV28	TGTGCCAGCAGTGACTCGATCAGGCCCCAGCATTTT	CASSDSIRPQHF